The T cell receptor beta chain described here comes from a study of blood T cell repertoires in COVID-19. Overall study context: Samples representing acute and convalescent COVID-19 were sourced from the United States, Italy and Spain. T cells, B-cell-depleted T cells, or PBMCs supplied cDNA or gDNA.

The table came from immunoSEQ multiplex PCR; TCRdb's copy has only in-frame clones and leaves some out. Of fewer than 300,000 clones in the sample, roughly 93% were seen once. This clone was seen just once. In germline, CDR1 is LNHDA, CDR2 SQIVND (reference sequence). V lost 3 bases and J lost 6, with 15 bases in between. CDR3 length: 14 amino acids. Ages ranged from roughly 18 to 100 years, with residence in around 24 US areas. Grouping used clinical history reported by participants in a survey and questionnaire. The TCR was taken from a woman in her forties with acute COVID-19. The sample consisted of PBMCs or T cells enriched from blood (not recorded which). The V gene is TRBV19, the J gene TRBJ2-7; D is undetermined. The CDR3 protein is CASSIAPLVSEQYF. In nucleotides, the CDR3 is TGTGCCAGTAGTATCGCTCCTTTGGTTAGCGAGCAGTACTTC.